The rows below give T cell receptor beta chains drawn from one sample of a study of T cell responses to AZD1222 COVID-19 vaccine. Profiling relied on immunoSEQ multiplex PCR, and the TCRdb table lists in-frame clones only, not all of them. This sample has about 110,000 clones, with approximately 86% found just once. This sample comprised peripheral blood, obtained on day 0 of AZD1222 vaccination. These receptor sequences come from an adult in good health. Each CDR3 is given with its conserved first and last residue. A D gene is named only where the DNA matches it firmly. The listing skips clone size in some rows; elsewhere it reads once, few, many or a size class.

J gene | clone size | D gene | V gene | CDR3 protein | CDR3 DNA
TRBJ1-4 | few | . | TRBV20-1 | CSASGGAGTNEKLFF | TGCAGTGCTAGTGGGGGAGCAGGGACTAATGAAAAACTGTTTTTT
TRBJ2-3 | . | . | TRBV5-1 | CASSSPIQGYTDTQYF | TGCGCCAGCAGCTCGCCCATACAGGGATACACAGATACGCAGTATTTT
TRBJ1-6 | few | . | TRBV28 | CASTAPGGRVNSPLHF | TGTGCCAGCACCGCTCCCGGGGGCAGGGTTAATTCACCCCTCCACTTT
TRBJ1-1 | . | . | TRBV10-3 | CAISEYGGGTEAFF | TGTGCCATCAGTGAGTATGGGGGCGGTACTGAAGCTTTCTTT
TRBJ1-1 | . | . | TRBV28 | CASSAAAAQNTEAFF | TGTGCCAGCAGCGCCGCGGCGGCCCAGAACACTGAAGCTTTCTTT
TRBJ1-2 | . | TRBD1 | TRBV4-2 | CASSRSGQDYGYTF | TGTGCCAGCAGCCGTTCGGGACAGGACTATGGCTACACCTTC
TRBJ2-7 | few | . | TRBV5-4 | CASSFLGGGQYF | TGTGCCAGCAGCTTTTTAGGGGGTGGGCAGTACTTC
TRBJ2-7 | once | . | TRBV5-6 | CASSLTRVGKQYF | TGTGCCAGCAGCTTGACAAGGGTCGGAAAGCAGTACTTC
TRBJ2-2 | . | . | TRBV11-3 | CASSLGDLVSNTGELFF | TGTGCCAGCAGCTTAGGAGACCTCGTTTCGAACACCGGGGAGCTGTTTTTT
TRBJ2-5 | . | . | TRBV7-2 | CASSQGGGPGTQYF | TGTGCCAGCAGCCAAGGTGGAGGGCCAGGGACCCAGTACTTC
TRBJ1-1 | once | . | TRBV9 | CASSTSVIGGTEAFF | TGTGCCAGCAGCACCAGCGTAATCGGGGGCACTGAAGCTTTCTTT
TRBJ2-3 | . | TRBD1 | TRBV9 | CASSRTGPGTGSTDTQYF | TGTGCCAGCAGCCGGACAGGACCCGGGACAGGGAGCACAGATACGCAGTATTTT
TRBJ1-1 | . | TRBD1 | TRBV7-2 | CASSLFGSGTGGTEAFF | TGTGCCAGCAGCTTATTCGGGAGCGGCACAGGGGGCACTGAAGCTTTCTTT
TRBJ1-4 | . | TRBD1 | TRBV6-5 | CASSPGQGEEKLFF | TGTGCCAGCAGCCCGGGACAGGGGGAAGAAAAACTGTTTTTT
TRBJ1-1 | . | . | TRBV9 | CASQRSTDTEAFF | TGTGCCAGTCAGAGATCGACGGACACTGAAGCTTTCTTT
TRBJ1-1 | once | TRBD1 | TRBV5-1 | CASSLGDSWTEAFF | TGCGCCAGCAGCTTGGGGGACAGCTGGACTGAAGCTTTCTTT
TRBJ1-5 | . | . | TRBV30 | CAWSPGGNQPQHF | TGTGCCTGGAGCCCAGGGGGCAATCAGCCCCAGCATTTT
TRBJ2-2 | few | . | TRBV15 | CATSRDRAGELFF | TGTGCCACCAGCAGAGATAGGGCCGGGGAGCTGTTTTTT
TRBJ1-2 | . | . | TRBV28 | CASRTPRANLNYGYTF | TGTGCCAGCAGGACCCCGCGGGCCAACTTAAACTATGGCTACACCTTC
TRBJ2-2 | . | . | TRBV15 | CATSREGGGELFF | TGTGCCACCAGCAGAGAAGGTGGGGGGGAGCTGTTTTTT
TRBJ2-5 | few | . | TRBV29-1 | CSVDPGSGTQYF | TGCAGCGTTGACCCAGGGTCGGGGACCCAGTACTTC
TRBJ1-2 | . | . | TRBV18 | CASSPLSREDGYTF | TGTGCCAGCTCACCACTATCCAGGGAAGATGGCTACACCTTC
TRBJ1-3 | . | . | TRBV6-5 | CASSLAWRRNTIYF | TGTGCCAGCAGCCTCGCCTGGCGCCGAAACACCATATATTTT
TRBJ2-1 | . | TRBD2 | TRBV28 | CASSYASGTRSRKQFF | TGTGCCAGCAGTTATGCGTCCGGGACTAGATCCCGGAAGCAGTTCTTC
TRBJ1-3 | . | . | TRBV18 | CAGGGQGTGNTIYF | TGTGCCGGCGGAGGCCAGGGTACTGGAAACACCATATATTTT
TRBJ1-3 | . | . | TRBV5-6 | CASSLVASGNTIYF | TGTGCCAGCAGCTTAGTTGCCTCTGGAAACACCATATATTTT
TRBJ1-5 | . | TRBD1 | TRBV19 | CASSISTGKGNQPQHF | TGTGCCAGTAGTATTTCGACAGGGAAGGGCAATCAGCCCCAGCATTTT
TRBJ2-7 | . | TRBD1 | TRBV7-2 | CASSLQGQGLDEQYF | TGTGCCAGCAGCTTGCAGGGACAGGGTCTAGACGAGCAGTACTTC
TRBJ1-5 | . | TRBD1 | TRBV7-2 | CASSPGQEYSNQPQHF | TGTGCCAGCAGCCCAGGACAGGAGTATAGCAATCAGCCCCAGCATTTT
TRBJ2-1 | . | TRBD2 | TRBV30 | CAWKDGGAYEQFF | TGTGCCTGGAAGGACGGGGGGGCGTATGAGCAGTTCTTC
TRBJ2-1 | . | TRBD2 | TRBV2 | CASSEQGLALYNEQFF | TGTGCCAGCAGTGAGCAGGGACTAGCGTTATACAATGAGCAGTTCTTC
TRBJ2-5 | . | . | TRBV12-3/TRBV12-4 | CASSLGETQYF | TGTGCCAGCAGTTTGGGGGAGACCCAGTACTTC
TRBJ1-3 | . | TRBD1 | TRBV5-4 | CASSLQGLGNTIYF | TGTGCCAGCAGCTTACAGGGGTTGGGAAACACCATATATTTT
TRBJ1-1 | . | . | TRBV7-2 | CASSLGTSGWAEAFF | TGTGCCAGCAGCTTGGGGACCTCGGGGTGGGCTGAAGCTTTCTTT
TRBJ2-7 | . | . | TRBV14 | CASSPLMRDSYEQYF | TGTGCCAGCAGCCCCCTTATGCGGGACTCCTACGAGCAGTACTTC
TRBJ1-1 | . | . | TRBV4-1 | CASSQDGYTAFF | TGCGCCAGCAGCCAAGATGGCTATACAGCTTTCTTT
TRBJ1-5 | . | TRBD1 | TRBV9 | CASSVGGQINQPQHF | TGTGCCAGCAGCGTAGGGGGACAGATTAATCAGCCCCAGCATTTT
TRBJ1-5 | . | . | TRBV5-6 | CASSLGGSPRLPQHF | TGTGCCAGCAGCTTGGGGGGATCCCCTCGCCTGCCCCAGCATTTT
TRBJ2-3 | . | TRBD1 | TRBV27 | CAARDRQTPDTQYF | TGTGCCGCACGGGACAGGCAGACCCCAGATACGCAGTATTTT
TRBJ1-5 | . | . | TRBV15 | CATSRDRGSQPQHF | TGTGCCACCAGCCGGGACCGTGGATCTCAGCCCCAGCATTTT
TRBJ1-2 | . | . | TRBV7-8 | CASSLDLVSNYGYTF | TGTGCCAGCAGCTTAGATCTGGTTTCAAACTATGGCTACACCTTC
TRBJ2-2 | . | . | TRBV15 | CATSSWTSPDTGELFF | TGTGCCACCAGCAGTTGGACATCCCCAGATACCGGGGAGCTGTTTTTT